The 10 T cell receptor beta chains listed next were all sequenced from one sample in a study of STAT5B mutations in CD4+ large granular lymphocyte leukemia. Generated by immunoSEQ multiplex PCR, the TCRdb table keeps only in-frame clones and is missing some. The sample includes 500 to 850 clones, approximately 70% of them seen just once. The sequenced sample was PBMCs. The receptors come from a man between 60 and 75 years old with CD4+ T-cell large granular lymphocyte leukemia.

The chain combines TRBV5-1 with TRBJ1-2; no clear D. V lost 2 bases and J 1 base, leaving 15 bases between the germline ends. Germline assignment: CDR1 SGHRS and CDR2 YFSETQ. This CDR3 has 16 amino acids. The CDR3 spells CASSLRRIRINYGYTF. CDR3 DNA: TGCGCCAGCAGCTTACGCAGGATCCGAATTAACTATGGCTACACCTTC.

The J gene is TRBJ1-1, the V gene TRBV2; D is undetermined. The CDR3 consists of 13 residues. Germline loops: CDR1 SNHLY, CDR2 FYNNEI. V gave up 7 bases and J gave up 1 base, with 10 bases separating them. This CDR3 is CASTKGENTEAFF. Here the CDR3 DNA reads TGTGCCAGCACTAAAGGAGAGAACACTGAAGCTTTCTTT.

Here the CDR3 DNA reads TGTGCCAGCAGTTCCAGCTTTAGCAATCAGCCCCAGCATTTT. This translates into CASSSSFSNQPQHF. The genes are TRBV6-6 and TRBJ1-5; D is unclear. Per germline, CDR1 MNHNY and CDR2 SVGAGI (reference sequence). The CDR3 is made up of 14 amino acids. Trimming stripped 4 bases from V and 0 bases from J, with 7 bases between.

The chain carries TRBV6-5 and TRBJ1-2, with TRBD1 as a possible D gene (6 bases). Germline V lookup: CDR1 MNHEY, CDR2 SVGAGI. The length of the CDR3 is 13 residues. The ends were cut back, 2 bases at V and 7 bases at J, with 11 bases in the middle. CDR3: CASSYEGGGGYTF. CDR3 DNA sequence: TGTGCCAGCAGTTACGAGGGGGGAGGTGGCTACACCTTC.

The rearrangement joins TRBV7-9 to TRBJ2-1; D is ambiguous. The germline gives CDR1 SEHNR, CDR2 FQNEAQ (reference sequence). V shed 1 base and J shed 9 bases, with 7 bases lying between them. CDR3 length: 12 amino acids. CDR3 coding DNA: TGTGCCAGCAGCTTAGGCGGAAGTGAGCAGTTCTTC. It translates to CASSLGGSEQFF. Drawing the rest from reference TRBV7-9 and TRBJ2-1, the complete variable domain is DTGVSQNPRHKITKRGQNVTFRCDPISEHNRLYWYRQTLGQGPEFLTYFQNEAQLEKSRLLSDRFSAERPKGSFSTLEIQRTEQGDSAMYLCASSLGGSEQFFGPGTRLTVL.

The gene calls are TRBV7-6 and TRBJ2-5; D may be TRBD2 (6 bases). V lost 2 bases and J lost 5, with 9 bases in between. Germline CDR1 is SGHVS and CDR2 is FNYEAQ. The CDR3 extends over 13 amino acids. CDR3 sequence reads: CASSLTRGETQYF. CDR3 bases: TGTGCCAGCAGCTTAACACGGGGGGAGACCCAGTACTTC.

This clone appeared a few times. The rearrangement uses TRBV6-4 and TRBJ2-7; D not certain. Trimming stripped 8 bases from V and 1 base from J, with 0 bases between. The CDR3 contains 9 residues. The germline V gene has CDR1 MRHNA and CDR2 SNTAGT. The CDR3 DNA is TGTGCCAGCTCCTACGAGCAGTACTTC. Protein: CASSYEQYF.

This clone was counted a few times. The CDR3 loop is CASSDEGGNSPLHF. The CDR3 bases are TGTGCCAGCAGTGACGAGGGAGGGAATTCACCCCTCCACTTT. The rearrangement uses TRBV6-4 and TRBJ1-6; no firm D call. Trimming cost V 2 bases and J 7 bases, with 9 bases left between them. Germline V gene lookup returns CDR1 MRHNA and CDR2 SNTAGT. CDR3 length: 14 residues.

The J gene is TRBJ2-3, the V gene TRBV5-1; D ambiguous. The CDR3 consists of 12 residues. V shed 1 base and J shed 6 bases, with 6 bases lying between them. CDR1 SGHRS and CDR2 YFSETQ come from the germline V gene. The CDR3 loop is CASSLNGDTQYF. In DNA, the CDR3 is TGCGCCAGCAGCTTGAACGGGGATACGCAGTATTTT.

This clone is classed as large. The chain employs TRBV9 and TRBJ2-2, with D perhaps assigned TRBD1 or TRBD2 (5 bases each). The germline V and J ends were trimmed by 4 bases and 6 bases, with 13 bases remaining between them. This CDR3 is built from 14 residues. CDR1 is SGDLS, CDR2 YYNGEE, per germline. CDR3 coding DNA: TGTGCCAGCAGCTTCTCGGGGACGCCCGGGGAGCTGTTTTTT. It encodes CASSFSGTPGELFF.